The next 14 T cell receptor beta chains were all read from a single sample in a study of high-grade serous ovarian cancer treatment subgroups. Tumor tissue was taken before any definitive surgery or chemotherapy was given. Sequenced by immunoSEQ multiplex PCR; TCRdb stores in-frame clones only, minus some. The sample has about 4,400 clones; roughly two thirds are singletons. Sequencing was done on a sample of tumor tissue. Receptor source: a human donor with high-grade serous ovarian cancer.

V and J are TRBV7-6 and TRBJ2-7, with 8 positions matching TRBD1. V lost 5 bases and J lost 6; bases outside the gene matches: 6. This CDR3 spans 13 amino acids. The germline V gene encodes CDR1 SGHVS and CDR2 FNYEAQ. In nucleotides, the CDR3 is TGTGCCAGCAGCGTCACAGGGGGAGCCGAGCAGTACGTC. Amino acid sequence: CASSVTGGAEQYV.

This clone was recorded once. The V call is TRBV6-6, the J call TRBJ1-2, with D perhaps matching TRBD1 (5 bases). The V end was cut by 5 bases, the J end by 13 bases, with 17 bases between. The CDR3 sequence is 12 residues long. From germline, CDR1 is MNHNY and CDR2 SVGAGI (reference sequence). The CDR3, as DNA: TGTGCCAGCAGTGACACCAGGGAGCAGCGCACCTTC. Translating it yields CASSDTREQRTF.

The J gene is TRBJ2-7, the V gene TRBV10-2, with 8 bases fitting TRBD1. The CDR3 contains 14 residues. Germline CDR1 WSHSY, CDR2 SAAADI. The V gene end was trimmed by 4 bases and the J gene end by 2 bases; junction bases not matched to a gene: 4. CDR3 nucleotide sequence: TGCGCCAGCAGTGCGACAGGGGTACCCTACGAGCAGTACGTC. It codes for CASSATGVPYEQYV.

There are a few counts of this clone. The rearrangement joins TRBV7-6 to TRBJ1-1, with 9 bases lining up with TRBD1. J was trimmed by 3 bases and V by 5 bases; bases with no gene match: 10. The CDR3 has 16 amino acids. Per germline, CDR1 SGHVS and CDR2 FNYEAQ. CDR3 sequence: CASSQPLGDRDTEAFF. Here the CDR3 DNA reads TGTGCCAGCAGCCAACCCTTGGGGGACAGGGACACTGAAGCTTTCTTT.

For the CDR3, the DNA is TGTGCCAGCAGCCCGACCCGACTAGCGGGGGGCACAGATACGCAGTATTTT. Translation: CASSPTRLAGGTDTQYF. This rearrangement joins TRBV7-9 to TRBJ2-3; TRBD2 matches 12 bases. Germline assignment: CDR1 SEHNR and CDR2 FQNEAQ (reference sequence). The CDR3 covers 17 residues. V trimming: 5 bases; J trimming: 1 base; junction bases outside the gene matches: 7.

The chain carries TRBV9 and TRBJ1-3; no clear D gene. V dropped 0 bases and J dropped 4 bases, with 5 bases sitting between them. CDR1 is SGDLS and CDR2 is YYNGEE in the germline V gene. This CDR3 has 13 amino acids. The CDR3 spells CASSVEMGNTIYF. In DNA, the CDR3 is TGTGCCAGCAGCGTAGAGATGGGAAACACCATATATTTT.

This chain uses TRBV7-9 with TRBJ1-2; no definite D call. Germline values: CDR1 SEHNR, CDR2 FQNEAQ (reference sequence). The V end lost 5 bases, the J end lost 6 bases, and 16 bases lay between the germline ends. The CDR3 totals 14 residues. In DNA form, the CDR3 reads TGTGCCAGCAGCCACTCCCAACCCTTGCATGGCTACACCTTC. Amino acid sequence: CASSHSQPLHGYTF. The variable domain in full, with the rest retrieved from reference TRBV7-9 and TRBJ1-2, is DTGVSQNPRHKITKRGQNVTFRCDPISEHNRLYWYRQTLGQGPEFLTYFQNEAQLEKSRLLSDRFSAERPKGSFSTLEIQRTEQGDSAMYLCASSHSQPLHGYTFGSGTRLTVV.

The chain has TRBV4-1 and TRBJ2-1; 7 bases map to TRBD1. CDR3 size: 16 residues. J lost 7 bases, V lost 3 bases, and 12 bases had no gene match. Looked up from germline, CDR1 is MGHRA and CDR2 is YSYEKL. CDR3 sequence: CASSHLPGQRSNEQFF. CDR3 bases: TGCGCCAGCAGCCACCTCCCGGGACAGAGAAGTAATGAGCAGTTCTTC.

CDR3: CASSEGWGDEQFF. In DNA, the CDR3 is TGTGCCAGCAGTGAGGGCTGGGGCGATGAGCAGTTCTTC. V gene TRBV6-4 combines with J gene TRBJ2-1; D is perhaps TRBD1 (5 bases). V was pared by 3 bases and J by 8 bases, with 11 bases between. This CDR3 comprises 13 residues. The germline gives CDR1 MRHNA, CDR2 SNTAGT.

The sample holds a few counts of this clone. Here the CDR3 DNA reads TGTGCCAGCAGTCGGGACAGCGAGAACACTGAAGCTTTCTTT. This encodes CASSRDSENTEAFF. The chain employs TRBV6-4 and TRBJ1-1, with 7 bases aligning to TRBD1. The CDR3 spans 14 residues. Looked up from germline, CDR1 is MRHNA and CDR2 is SNTAGT. The junction had 4 bases not matched to a gene; V was cut back by 5 bases and J by 1 base.

This clone was observed a single time. This sequence joins TRBV5-4 and TRBJ1-2; 9 nucleotides line up with TRBD1. The length of the CDR3 is 15 residues. Per the germline V gene, CDR1 is SGHNT and CDR2 is YYREEE (reference sequence). V gave up 3 bases and J gave up 2 bases; unmatched junction bases: 5. The CDR3 loop is CASSSGTGTNYGYTF. CDR3 nucleotides: TGTGCCAGCAGCTCCGGGACAGGGACGAACTATGGCTACACCTTC.

Concerning this clone: This likely comes from a read error, as the CDR3 has no conserved phenylalanine or tryptophan at its end. V usage is TRBV6-5 and J usage is TRBJ1-2, with a tentative D call TRBD1 (6 bases). The CDR3 runs to 15 residues. Germline CDR1 is MNHEY and CDR2 is SVGAGI. This CDR3 is CASSLTGGSGEGYTS. The CDR3 DNA reads TGTGCTAGCAGTCTGACGGGGGGCTCCGGGGAGGGCTACACCTCC.

This clone came up a few times. The chain couples TRBV9 to TRBJ2-2; the D is unclear. Germline V gene lookup returns CDR1 SGDLS and CDR2 YYNGEE. V dropped 0 bases and J dropped 4 bases, with 7 bases sitting between them. The CDR3 contains 14 residues. The CDR3 DNA reads as TGTGCCAGCAGCGTAGTGGCCGTCACCGGGGAGCTGTTTTTT. Its protein product is CASSVVAVTGELFF.

The count of this clone is one. The CDR3 loop is CASSSQGPNTEAFF. The CDR3 DNA is TGCGCCAGCAGCTCACAGGGCCCGAACACTGAAGCTTTCTTT. The V and J genes are TRBV5-1 and TRBJ1-1; D is perhaps TRBD1 (6 bases). Germline V gene data show CDR1 as SGHRS and CDR2 as YFSETQ. Trimming took off 3 bases at V and 1 base at J, with 10 bases between the two ends. CDR3 size: 14 residues.